A selection of T cell receptor beta chains follows, all from one sample in a study of identical twins. TCRdb re-derived calls from the 5' RACE reads in MiXCR, one entry per CDR3 protein. The sample lists nearly 650,000 distinct CDR3 sequences; just over 7% were seen once. These same records also appear under a second study, on yellow fever vaccine responses in identical twins.

Sequencing input: PBMCs. These TCRs come from a woman aged 18-29 years in good health. CDR3s include the opening cysteine and the closing phenylalanine or tryptophan. The order of the fields is J gene, clone size, D gene, V gene, CDR3 protein, CDR3 DNA. The D gene is left open where the match is weak. A clone size is listed for some rows: how often the clone was seen (once, few, many), or a class if it is expanded.

>TRBJ2-1|many|TRBD1|TRBV28
CASSQSGTAMNNEQFF
TGTGCCAGCAGTCAATCCGGGACAGCTATGAATAATGAGCAGTTCTTC
>TRBJ1-2|few|NA|TRBV7-9
CASSLTGRENNYGYTF
TGTGCCAGCAGCCTGACGGGAAGGGAGAATAACTATGGCTACACCTTC
>TRBJ1-1|NA|NA|TRBV12-3/TRBV12-4
CASNTGRTDTEAFF
TGTGCCAGCAATACAGGGCGGACGGACACTGAAGCTTTCTTT
>TRBJ1-1|NA|NA|TRBV12-3/TRBV12-4
CASSFGRQGNTEAFF
TGTGCCAGCAGTTTCGGACGCCAGGGGAACACTGAAGCTTTCTTT
>TRBJ2-5|NA|NA|TRBV7-6
CASGKLPLGETQYF
TGTGCCAGCGGAAAACTCCCCCTCGGGGAGACCCAGTACTTC
>TRBJ2-5|few|TRBD1|TRBV5-6
CASSPITARDREETQYF
TGTGCCAGCAGCCCTATTACCGCGCGGGACAGGGAGGAGACCCAGTACTTC
>TRBJ2-5|NA|NA|TRBV2
CASSENRVQETQYF
TGTGCCAGCAGTGAAAACAGGGTCCAAGAGACCCAGTACTTC
>TRBJ1-1|NA|NA|TRBV28
CASTWEGSMPEAFF
TGTGCCAGCACATGGGAGGGTTCGATGCCTGAAGCTTTCTTT
>TRBJ2-2|many|NA|TRBV4-1
CASSQDWGTGELFF
TGCGCCAGCAGCCAAGATTGGGGTACCGGGGAGCTGTTTTTT
>TRBJ1-2|few|NA|TRBV7-9
CASSSRDLDRSYGYTF
TGTGCCAGCAGCTCCCGTGACCTCGATAGGAGCTATGGCTACACCTTC
>TRBJ1-2|few|NA|TRBV6-5
CASSYETGALPDGYTF
TGTGCCAGCAGTTATGAGACAGGAGCCCTACCGGATGGCTACACCTTC
>TRBJ2-3|few|NA|TRBV7-3
CASSLNGYTDTQYF
TGTGCCAGCAGCTTAAATGGCTACACAGATACGCAGTATTTT
>TRBJ2-5|many|NA|TRBV5-1
CASSFTERQETQYF
TGCGCCAGCAGCTTCACAGAACGCCAAGAGACCCAGTACTTC
>TRBJ2-5|many|TRBD1|TRBV12-3/TRBV12-4
CASSLDRGLRETQYF
TGTGCCAGCAGTTTGGACAGGGGGCTAAGAGAGACCCAGTACTTC
>TRBJ2-1|few|TRBD2|TRBV28
CASSRPRREGGTYNEQFF
TGTGCCAGCAGTAGACCCAGACGGGAGGGTGGGACCTACAATGAGCAGTTCTTC
>TRBJ2-5|NA|TRBD2|TRBV5-5
CASSLLAGGMETQYF
TGTGCCAGCAGCTTGCTAGCGGGAGGTATGGAGACCCAGTACTTC
>TRBJ1-1|few|NA|TRBV7-8
CASSSGRFMEAFF
TGTGCCAGCAGCTCGGGACGGTTTATGGAAGCTTTCTTT
>TRBJ2-1|few|TRBD2|TRBV4-1
CASSQGTSGRKTYNEQFF
TGCGCCAGCAGCCAGGGGACTAGCGGGAGGAAGACCTACAATGAGCAGTTCTTC
>TRBJ2-1|NA|NA|TRBV5-6
CASSLGGSDKQFF
TGTGCCAGCAGCTTGGGCGGGTCTGATAAGCAGTTCTTC
>TRBJ1-2|many|NA|TRBV5-1
CASSPGGEEYGYTF
TGCGCCAGCAGCCCGGGGGGCGAGGAATATGGCTACACCTTC
>TRBJ1-4|few|NA|TRBV7-9
CASSLPEPTNEKLFF
TGTGCCAGCAGCCTGCCGGAGCCAACTAATGAAAAACTGTTTTTT
>TRBJ1-6|many|NA|TRBV3-1
CASSPRDTYNSPLHF
TGTGCCAGCAGCCCCCGGGACACTTATAATTCACCCCTCCACTTT
>TRBJ2-7|many|TRBD1|TRBV5-1
CASSVWDSNYEQYF
TGCGCCAGCAGCGTATGGGACAGTAACTACGAGCAGTACTTC
>TRBJ2-7|NA|TRBD2|TRBV20-1
CSASTLAGVNYEQYF
TGCAGTGCTTCTACGCTAGCGGGAGTAAACTACGAGCAGTACTTC
>TRBJ2-3|NA|NA|TRBV5-1
CASGTERLTDTQYF
TGCGCCAGCGGCACCGAGAGACTCACAGATACGCAGTATTTT
>TRBJ2-5|once|NA|TRBV29-1
CSHTRWGSQETQYF
TGCAGCCACACCCGATGGGGCAGCCAAGAGACCCAGTACTTC
>TRBJ2-7|few|NA|TRBV20-1
CSAREAGLHRQGSEQYF
TGCAGTGCTAGAGAGGCGGGACTACACCGACAGGGATCCGAGCAGTACTTC
>TRBJ2-7|NA|NA|TRBV19
CASSIRGPSYEQYF
TGTGCCAGTAGTATCCGGGGGCCCTCCTACGAGCAGTACTTC
>TRBJ2-7|few|NA|TRBV20-1
CSARAKDSSYEQYF
TGCAGTGCTAGAGCTAAGGACAGTTCCTACGAGCAGTACTTC
>TRBJ1-4|NA|TRBD1|TRBV5-1
CASRDRTNEKLFF
TGCGCCAGCAGGGACAGGACTAATGAAAAACTGTTTTTT
>TRBJ2-1|many|NA|TRBV3-1
CASSQGPDSPEQFF
TGTGCCAGCAGCCAAGGCCCAGACAGCCCCGAGCAGTTCTTC
>TRBJ2-3|many|NA|TRBV5-1
CASSLSVTSDTQYF
TGCGCCAGCAGCTTGTCAGTCACCTCAGATACGCAGTATTTT
>TRBJ2-4|NA|TRBD1|TRBV29-1
CVGEGQGVQYF
TGCGTCGGGGAGGGACAGGGAGTTCAGTACTTC
>TRBJ2-7|NA|NA|TRBV5-5
CASSLGSTGPYEQYF
TGTGCCAGCAGCTTGGGGAGTACCGGGCCATACGAGCAGTACTTC
>TRBJ1-5|many|TRBD1|TRBV24-1
CATSRDSYSNQPQHF
TGTGCCACCAGCCGGGACAGCTATAGCAATCAGCCCCAGCATTTT
>TRBJ2-3|many|TRBD2|TRBV29-1
CSVGTGLAGGADTQYF
TGCAGCGTTGGGACCGGACTAGCGGGGGGCGCAGATACGCAGTATTTT
>TRBJ2-7|NA|NA|TRBV7-9
CASSFDTTHYEQYF
TGTGCCAGCAGCTTTGATACGACCCACTACGAGCAGTACTTC
>TRBJ2-3|NA|NA|TRBV24-1
CATSDPGLADTQYF
TGTGCCACCAGTGATCCAGGCCTGGCAGATACGCAGTATTTT
>TRBJ2-3|NA|NA|TRBV21-1
CASSTKNRTPPGGASEDTQYF
TGTGCCAGCAGCACCAAAAACCGCACCCCGCCGGGGGGGGCGTCTGAAGATACGCAGTATTTT
>TRBJ2-5|NA|TRBD2|TRBV12-3/TRBV12-4
CASSLASGRIETQYF
TGTGCCAGCAGTTTAGCTAGCGGGAGAATCGAGACCCAGTACTTC
>TRBJ2-7|NA|TRBD1|TRBV12-3/TRBV12-4
CASTPGDRGQSGVEQYF
TGTGCCAGCACCCCCGGGGACAGGGGGCAATCGGGGGTAGAGCAGTACTTC